A single sample gave rise to the 25 T cell receptor beta chains below, sequenced in a study of HIV-infected patients and healthy controls. Reverse transcription used approximately 500 ng RNA and constant-region primers for alpha and beta. Each of the alpha and beta chains got its own library through chain-specific third strand synthesis with indices. TCRdb ran MiXCR on the 5' RACE reads and lists one entry per CDR3 protein. The data hold about 6,600 distinct CDR3 sequences, with under 9.5% observed a single time. Roughly three months, about 14 weeks, into antiretroviral therapy, follow-up blood was collected. Whole blood was used without fractionation, so all unsorted peripheral T cells were included. The source material was blood, sampled during antiretroviral therapy. The receptors come from an adult with HIV infection.

Ten or more counts support this clonotype. The chain carries TRBV7-3 and TRBJ1-1, with TRBD1 matching 7 bases. CDR3 length: 15 residues. The germline gives CDR1 SGHTA, CDR2 FQGTGA. With 5 bases clipped from V and 3 bases from J, the junction kept 9 bases outside the gene matches. CDR3: CASSPNRDSHTEAFF. CDR3 DNA sequence: TGTGCCAGCAGCCCCAACCGGGACAGTCACACTGAAGCTTTCTTT.

This clonotype was seen only a few times. The chain is built from TRBV29-1 and TRBJ1-2, with 7 bases matching TRBD1. The germline gives CDR1 SQVTM, CDR2 ANQGSEA. The CDR3 sequence is 11 residues long. CDR3 bases: TGCACCCACCGACAGGGTACAGGCTACACCTTC. It codes for CTHRQGTGYTF.

This clonotype was recorded many times. This chain links TRBV7-9 with TRBJ1-6; 8 bases match TRBD1. The CDR3 length is 17 residues. The junction had 14 bases not matched to a gene; V was cut back by 4 bases and J by 9 bases. Germline values: CDR1 SEHNR, CDR2 FQNEAQ (reference sequence). The CDR3 loop is CASSSHDDRGVGSPLHF. CDR3 bases: TGTGCCAGCAGCTCCCATGACGACAGGGGCGTTGGTTCACCCCTCCACTTT.

This clonotype came up many times. V is TRBV27 and J is TRBJ1-6; no clear D. Trimming removed 5 bases at V and 8 bases at J, with 10 bases between. This CDR3 spans 13 amino acids. Germline V gives CDR1 MNHEY, CDR2 SMNVEV (reference sequence). The CDR3 coding sequence is TGTGCCAGCAGTCTACGTGACTATTCACCCCTCCACTTT. Translation: CASSLRDYSPLHF.

This clonotype was detected only a few times. This chain connects TRBV6-1 to TRBJ2-7; no clear D. CDR3 length equals 13 residues. Trimming left V 3 bases short and J 4 bases short, with 10 bases between. Germline values: CDR1 MNHNS, CDR2 SASEGT. CDR3: CASSDTGRYEQYF. The CDR3 DNA follows: TGTGCCAGCAGTGATACGGGTCGGTACGAGCAGTACTTC.

This clonotype counts as medium-sized. The chain links TRBV5-5 to TRBJ2-5; 7 nucleotides align to TRBD2. CDR1 SGHKS and CDR2 YYEKEE come from the germline V gene (reference sequence). V shed 3 bases, J shed 3 bases, and the junction held 11 bases outside the gene matches. This CDR3 spans 16 amino acids. The CDR3 region is CASSWGGLAGEETQYF. In DNA, the CDR3 is TGTGCCAGCAGCTGGGGGGGACTCGCGGGAGAAGAGACCCAGTACTTC.

This clonotype was found many times. The V and J genes are TRBV28 and TRBJ2-7; the D gene is possibly TRBD2 (6 bases). V lost 3 bases, J lost 6 bases, and 12 bases lay in between. Germline V CDR1 and CDR2: MDHEN, SYDVKM. The CDR3 extends over 13 amino acids. DNA of the CDR3: TGTGCCAGCAGTTTGGTGATGCGGGGCGAGCAGTACTTC. Translated, it gives CASSLVMRGEQYF.

This clonotype was detected only a few times. The chain couples TRBV6-5 to TRBJ1-4, with D unclear. Germline lookup yields CDR1 MNHEY and CDR2 SVGAGI. CDR3 length equals 17 residues. V shed 0 bases and J shed 3 bases, with 14 bases lying between them. CDR3 nucleotide sequence: TGTGCCAGCAGTTACTCGGAGTACGGGGAGGCTAATGAAAAACTGTTTTTT. This encodes CASSYSEYGEANEKLFF.

Ten or more counts support this clonotype. This rearrangement joins TRBV5-5 to TRBJ1-3; D call uncertain. V was trimmed by 1 base and J by 4 bases, leaving 12 bases between them. Germline V lookup: CDR1 SGHKS, CDR2 YYEKEE (reference sequence). This CDR3 spans 15 amino acids. The CDR3 loop is CASSLSAPEGNTIYF. CDR3 nucleotides: TGTGCCAGCAGCTTGAGCGCTCCGGAAGGAAACACCATATATTTT.

The chain combines TRBV28 with TRBJ1-5, with D unresolved. This CDR3 region has 16 residues. V was clipped by 2 bases and J by 2 bases, with 13 bases between them. From germline, CDR1 is MDHEN and CDR2 SYDVKM. CDR3 sequence: CASSLRRLSGNQPQHF. The CDR3 DNA sequence: TGTGCCAGCAGTTTACGGCGGCTATCGGGCAATCAGCCCCAGCATTTT.

The chain uses TRBV20-1 and TRBJ1-6; no definite D call. CDR1 and CDR2 from the germline V gene are DFQATT and SNEGSKA (reference sequence). The V end lost 5 bases, the J end lost 14 bases, and 19 bases lay between the germline ends. This CDR3 has 13 residues. Here the CDR3 reads CSASLLEFTALHF. CDR3 nucleotides: TGCAGTGCTTCCCTTCTGGAATTCACGGCCCTCCACTTT.

This clonotype has at least ten counts. The rearrangement links TRBV6-1 to TRBJ1-2, with 9 positions matching TRBD1. This CDR3 comprises 12 residues. V lost 5 bases to trimming and J lost 6 bases; unmatched junction nucleotides: 1. Germline V lookup: CDR1 MNHNS, CDR2 SASEGT. In DNA, the CDR3 is TGTGCCAGCAGTCGGACAGGGGATGGCTACACCTTC. Translation: CASSRTGDGYTF.

This clonotype was counted ten times or more. V usage is TRBV5-1 and J usage is TRBJ2-5; D assignment may be TRBD1 or TRBD2 (5 bases each). This CDR3 region has 14 residues. Germline V gene sequence: CDR1 SGHRS, CDR2 YFSETQ. Deletions cut 4 bases from V and 1 base from J, with 11 bases between. The CDR3 here is CASSGTGTQETQYF. The CDR3 DNA reads as TGCGCCAGCAGCGGAACCGGGACCCAAGAGACCCAGTACTTC.

This clonotype is labeled as medium-sized. The V call is TRBV20-1, the J call TRBJ1-5; possible D gene TRBD1, 5 bases. The ends were cut back, 3 bases at V and 0 bases at J, with 9 bases in the middle. From germline, CDR1 is DFQATT and CDR2 SNEGSKA (reference sequence). This CDR3 comprises 14 residues. As DNA, the CDR3 is TGCAGTGCTAGGGGACTCCATAGCAATCAGCCCCAGCATTTT. Translated, it gives CSARGLHSNQPQHF.

This clonotype is labeled as medium-sized. The rearrangement joins TRBV7-9 to TRBJ1-6; a weak D match, TRBD1 (6 bases). This CDR3 region has 17 residues. Deletions cut 4 bases from V and 9 bases from J, with 22 bases between. The germline CDR1 and CDR2 sequences are SEHNR and FQNEAQ (reference sequence). CDR3 DNA sequence: TGTGCCAGCAGCTCTCACGATACCGGGGGCATTGGTTCACCCCTCCACTTT. This gives the protein CASSSHDTGGIGSPLHF.

This clonotype was seen at least ten times. V usage is TRBV4-1 and J usage is TRBJ2-5; TRBD1 agrees at 9 bases. CDR3 length: 17 residues. The ends lost 3 bases at V and 2 bases at J; junction bases unmatched: 10. Looked up from germline, CDR1 is MGHRA and CDR2 is YSYEKL. The CDR3 sequence: CASSHPQGAYVQETQYF. CDR3 sequence (DNA): TGCGCCAGCAGCCACCCACAGGGGGCGTATGTTCAAGAGACCCAGTACTTC.

This clonotype rates as medium-sized. The chain employs TRBV6-2 or TRBV6-3 and TRBJ2-3; 8 positions agree with TRBD2. The CDR3 runs to 17 residues. Germline V lookup: CDR1 MNHEY, CDR2 SVGEGT. The V segment lost 0 bases and the J segment 3 bases; nucleotides outside the gene matches: 8. The CDR3 DNA follows: TGTGCCAGCAGTTACTCTCCCCAGCGGGGGATTACAGATACGCAGTATTTT. Its translation: CASSYSPQRGITDTQYF.

This clonotype is medium-sized by share. The V and J genes are TRBV5-1 and TRBJ2-5, with D tentatively TRBD1 (5 bases). CDR3 size: 16 residues. Germline values: CDR1 SGHRS, CDR2 YFSETQ. Trimming shortened V by 2 bases and J by 2 bases, and 16 bases separated the two germline ends. The CDR3 region is CASSLQADTLQETQYF. For the CDR3, the DNA is TGCGCCAGCAGCTTACAGGCCGATACGTTACAAGAGACCCAGTACTTC.

At least ten counts were recorded for this clonotype. The rearrangement links TRBV6-5 to TRBJ1-6; tentative D call: TRBD1 (5 bases). V shed 7 bases and J shed 0 bases, with 34 bases lying between them. The germline gives CDR1 MNHEY, CDR2 SVGAGI. The CDR3 is 23 amino acids. CDR3 in amino acids: CASTKPSPRGHTRRASYNSPLHF. The DNA for the CDR3 is TGTGCCAGCACCAAACCCTCCCCTAGGGGTCACACCCGTCGGGCCTCCTATAATTCACCCCTCCACTTT.

This clonotype was recorded at least ten times. This sequence joins TRBV6-5 and TRBJ2-2; TRBD1 matches at 9 bases. With V trimmed by 6 bases and J by 2 bases, 7 bases remained unmatched. CDR1 is MNHEY, CDR2 SVGAGI, per germline. The CDR3 has 16 amino acids. The CDR3, as DNA: TGTGCCAGCAGGTTAATGACAGGGGGAAACACCGGGGAGCTGTTTTTT. It codes for CASRLMTGGNTGELFF.

This clonotype is deemed medium-sized. In DNA form, the CDR3 reads TGCAGTGCAAGTCGACTGCTGAACACTGAAGCTTTCTTT. As protein: CSASRLLNTEAFF. J is TRBJ1-1 and V is TRBV20-1; D gene ambiguous. The CDR3 loop spans 13 amino acids. The V end lost 6 bases, the J end lost 0 bases, and 11 bases lay between the germline ends. Germline V gene data show CDR1 as DFQATT and CDR2 as SNEGSKA (reference sequence).

This clonotype is categorized as medium-sized. V usage is TRBV2 and J usage is TRBJ2-5, with 8 bases that match TRBD2. V was clipped by 6 bases and J by 5 bases; unmatched bases: 11. The CDR3 runs to 15 residues. The germline CDR1 and CDR2 sequences are SNHLY and FYNNEI. CDR3 bases: TGTGCCAGCAGAGATTTCGGGGGGGCCGAGGAGACCCAGTACTTC. Translating gives CASRDFGGAEETQYF.

This clonotype was seen at least ten times. The rearrangement joins TRBV5-6 to TRBJ1-1; 7 bases are shared with TRBD1. V was clipped by 4 bases and J by 10 bases; unmatched bases: 16. The CDR3 runs to 15 residues. Per germline, CDR1 SGHDT and CDR2 YYEEEE. Here the CDR3 reads CASSPNPSNDRAAFF. The CDR3 DNA is TGTGCCAGCAGCCCGAATCCCTCTAATGACAGGGCAGCTTTCTTT. Looking up the rest from reference TRBV5-6 and TRBJ1-1 gives the full variable domain: DAGVTQSPTHLIKTRGQQVTLRCSPKSGHDTVSWYQQALGQGPQFIFQYYEEEERQRGNFPDRFSGHQFPNYSSELNVNALLLGDSALYLCASSPNPSNDRAAFFGQGTRLTVV.

The chain couples TRBV11-3 to TRBJ2-2; weak D call: TRBD1 (5 bases). The germline V gene has CDR1 SGHNT and CDR2 YENEEA. The CDR3 runs 13 residues. V was cut by 4 bases and J by 6 bases, with 9 bases left in between. The CDR3 is CASSSKGAGELFF. The CDR3 DNA is TGTGCCAGCAGCTCGAAAGGGGCCGGGGAGCTGTTTTTT.

V is TRBV5-1 and J is TRBJ1-1, with D tentatively TRBD1 (5 bases). The CDR3 contains 13 residues. V lost 4 bases and J 0 bases, leaving 7 bases between the germline ends. The germline CDR1 and CDR2 sequences are SGHRS and YFSETQ. CDR3 nucleotide sequence: TGCGCCAGCAGCATCAGGGTGAACACTGAAGCTTTCTTT. This codes for CASSIRVNTEAFF.